This T cell receptor beta chain is drawn from a study of T cell repertoires in cytomegalovirus infection. Overall study context: In public TCR beta signatures, there were indications of both CMV infection and matching HLA type. Study-level results: Cumulated frequencies of public TCR beta families served to identify carriers of CMV plus the relevant HLA. Dominating the ex vivo response were TCR beta clonotypes that were CMV-specific and HLA-C-restricted.

Germline CDR1 MNHEY, CDR2 SVGAGI. J gave up 4 bases and V 6 bases, and 7 bases lay outside the gene matches. The CDR3 totals 17 residues. MiXCR, run by TCRdb on the reads, gives a single entry per CDR3 protein. The table includes nearly 650,000 distinct CDR3 sequences, roughly a quarter detected once. This clonotype has a count of ten or more. Its antigen is not identified. The source material was CD8+ T cells from PBMCs. This receptor was taken from a human donor in good health (CMV status not recorded). Some clones in this sample may be carry-over from other donors' samples. The chain couples TRBV6-5 to TRBJ2-3, with 16 bases aligning to TRBD2. The CDR3 nucleotides read TGTGCCAGCAGCGTCGGGACTAGCGGGGGGGCGGCAGATACGCAGTATTTT. Its translation: CASSVGTSGGAADTQYF.